The present T cell receptor beta chain was sequenced within a study of T-cell memory formation after mild COVID-19. Study summary: TCR clusters mostly belonged to single donors.

Regarding the study as a whole: The authors did not confirm SARS-CoV-2 specificity of second-wave clones peaking day 37.

This clonotype was counted at least ten times. The antigen is undetermined. Libraries for TCRalpha and TCRbeta carried sample barcodes and unique molecular identifiers via 5'RACE. Each CDR3 protein is one row after TCRdb ran MiXCR on the 5' RACE reads. The profile shows about 200,000 distinct CDR3 sequences, 9% to 10% of them singletons. V was pared by 7 bases and J by 0 bases, with 12 bases between. Germline V gene data show CDR1 as SGHRS and CDR2 as YFSETQ. This CDR3 is 14 amino acids long. This chain uses TRBV5-1 with TRBJ2-3, with a possible D match to TRBD2 (5 bases). The origin of this receptor is a man aged 18-30 years who had mild COVID-19 (a few samples of this study predate the infection). Cell type and time point are not known. The specimen was PBMCs or a T cell subset sorted from them (not recorded which). The CDR3 DNA reads as TGCGCCAGCCTTCGGGATACTAGCACAGATACGCAGTATTTT. Its translation is CASLRDTSTDTQYF. Full variable domain (remainder filled in from reference TRBV5-1 and TRBJ2-3): KAGVTQTPRYLIKTRGQQVTLSCSPISGHRSVSWYQQTPGQGLQFLFEYFSETQRNKGNFPGRFSGRQFSNSRSEMNVSTLELGDSALYLCASLRDTSTDTQYFGPGTRLTVL.